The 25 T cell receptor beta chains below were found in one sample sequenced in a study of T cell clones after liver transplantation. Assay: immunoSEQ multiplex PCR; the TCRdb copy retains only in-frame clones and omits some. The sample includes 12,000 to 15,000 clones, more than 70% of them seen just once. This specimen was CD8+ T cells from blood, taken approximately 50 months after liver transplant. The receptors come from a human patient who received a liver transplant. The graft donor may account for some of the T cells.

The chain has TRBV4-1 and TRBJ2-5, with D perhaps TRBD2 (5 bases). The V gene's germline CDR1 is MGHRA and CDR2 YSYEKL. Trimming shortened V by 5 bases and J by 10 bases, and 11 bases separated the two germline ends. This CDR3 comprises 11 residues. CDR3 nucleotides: TGCGCCAGCAGCGCCGGGGTGGACCAGTACTTC. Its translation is CASSAGVDQYF.

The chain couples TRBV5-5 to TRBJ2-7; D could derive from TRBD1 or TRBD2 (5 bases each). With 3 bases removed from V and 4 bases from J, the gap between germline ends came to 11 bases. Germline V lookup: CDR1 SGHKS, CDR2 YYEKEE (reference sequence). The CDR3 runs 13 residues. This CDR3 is CASSYTGAYEQYF. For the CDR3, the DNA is TGTGCCAGCAGCTACACCGGGGCGTACGAGCAGTACTTC.

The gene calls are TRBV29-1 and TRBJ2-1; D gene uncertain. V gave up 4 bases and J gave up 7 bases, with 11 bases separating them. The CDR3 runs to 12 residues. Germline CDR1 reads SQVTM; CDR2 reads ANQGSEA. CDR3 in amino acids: CSVAPLGNEQFF. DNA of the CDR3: TGCAGCGTTGCACCCCTCGGGAATGAGCAGTTCTTC.

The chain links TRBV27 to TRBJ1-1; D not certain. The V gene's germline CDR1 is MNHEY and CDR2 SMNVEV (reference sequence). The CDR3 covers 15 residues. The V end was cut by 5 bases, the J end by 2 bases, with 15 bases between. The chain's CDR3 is CASSLRSIPNTEAFF. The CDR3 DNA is TGTGCCAGCAGTCTACGAAGCATACCTAACACTGAAGCTTTCTTT.

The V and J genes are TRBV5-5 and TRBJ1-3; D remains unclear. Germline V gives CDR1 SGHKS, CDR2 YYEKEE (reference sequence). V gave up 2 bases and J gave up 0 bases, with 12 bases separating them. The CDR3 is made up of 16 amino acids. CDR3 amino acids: CASSFDGRPSGNTIYF. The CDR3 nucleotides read TGTGCCAGCAGCTTTGATGGGAGACCCTCTGGAAACACCATATATTTT. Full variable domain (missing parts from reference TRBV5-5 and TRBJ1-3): DAGVTQSPTHLIKTRGQQVTLRCSPISGHKSVSWYQQVLGQGPQFIFQYYEKEERGRGNFPDRFSARQFPNYSSELNVNALLLGDSALYLCASSFDGRPSGNTIYFGEGSWLTVV.

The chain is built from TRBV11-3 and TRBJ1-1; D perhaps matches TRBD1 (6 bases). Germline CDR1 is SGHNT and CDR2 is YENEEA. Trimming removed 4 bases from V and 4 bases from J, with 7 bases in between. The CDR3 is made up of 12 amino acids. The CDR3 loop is CASSSQGTEAFF. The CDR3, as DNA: TGTGCCAGCAGCTCACAGGGCACTGAAGCTTTCTTT.

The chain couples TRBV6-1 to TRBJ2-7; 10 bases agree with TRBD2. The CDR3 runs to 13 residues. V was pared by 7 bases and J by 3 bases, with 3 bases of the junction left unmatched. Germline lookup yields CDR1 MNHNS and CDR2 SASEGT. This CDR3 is CASTGLAVYEQYF. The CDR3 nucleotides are TGTGCCAGCACCGGACTAGCGGTCTACGAGCAGTACTTC.

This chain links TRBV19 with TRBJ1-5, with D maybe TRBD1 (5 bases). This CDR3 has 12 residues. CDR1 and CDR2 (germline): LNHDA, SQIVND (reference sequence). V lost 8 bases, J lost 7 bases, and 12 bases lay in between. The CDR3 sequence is CASWGGGQPQHF. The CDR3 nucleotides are TGTGCCAGTTGGGGCGGGGGGCAGCCCCAGCATTTT.

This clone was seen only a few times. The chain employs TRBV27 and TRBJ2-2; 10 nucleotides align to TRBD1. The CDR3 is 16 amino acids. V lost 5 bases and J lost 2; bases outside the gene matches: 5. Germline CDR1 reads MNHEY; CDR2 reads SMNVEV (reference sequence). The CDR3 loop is CASSPLTGGNTGELFF. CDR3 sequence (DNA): TGTGCCAGCAGTCCACTGACAGGGGGCAACACCGGGGAGCTGTTTTTT.

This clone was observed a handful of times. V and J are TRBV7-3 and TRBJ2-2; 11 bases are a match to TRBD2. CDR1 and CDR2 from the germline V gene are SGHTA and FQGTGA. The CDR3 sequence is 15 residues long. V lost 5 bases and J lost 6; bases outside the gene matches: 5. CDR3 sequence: CASSVSGRAAGELFF. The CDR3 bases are TGTGCCAGCAGCGTTAGCGGGAGGGCCGCCGGGGAGCTGTTTTTT.

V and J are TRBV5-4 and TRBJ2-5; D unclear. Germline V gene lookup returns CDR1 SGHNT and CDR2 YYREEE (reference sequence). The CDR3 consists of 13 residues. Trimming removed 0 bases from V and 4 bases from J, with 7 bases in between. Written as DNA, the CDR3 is TGTGCCAGCAGCTTGGAGCCGGGAGAGACCCAGTACTTC. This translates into CASSLEPGETQYF.

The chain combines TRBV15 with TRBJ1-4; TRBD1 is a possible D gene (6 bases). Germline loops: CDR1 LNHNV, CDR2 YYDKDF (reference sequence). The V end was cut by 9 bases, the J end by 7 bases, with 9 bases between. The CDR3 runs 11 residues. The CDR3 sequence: CATGGGEKLFF. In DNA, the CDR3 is TGTGCCACGGGGGGCGGTGAAAAACTGTTTTTT.

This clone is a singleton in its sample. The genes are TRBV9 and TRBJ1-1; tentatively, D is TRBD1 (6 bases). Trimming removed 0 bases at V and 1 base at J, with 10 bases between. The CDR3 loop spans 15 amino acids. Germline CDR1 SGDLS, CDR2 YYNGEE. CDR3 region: CASSVDRVSNTEAFF. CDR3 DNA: TGTGCCAGCAGCGTAGACAGGGTGTCGAACACTGAAGCTTTCTTT.

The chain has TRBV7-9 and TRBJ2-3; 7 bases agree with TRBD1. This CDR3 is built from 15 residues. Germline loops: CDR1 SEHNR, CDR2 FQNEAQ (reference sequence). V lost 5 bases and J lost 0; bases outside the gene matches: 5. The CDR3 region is CASSQDRTSTDTQYF. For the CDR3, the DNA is TGTGCCAGCAGCCAGGACAGGACTAGCACAGATACGCAGTATTTT.

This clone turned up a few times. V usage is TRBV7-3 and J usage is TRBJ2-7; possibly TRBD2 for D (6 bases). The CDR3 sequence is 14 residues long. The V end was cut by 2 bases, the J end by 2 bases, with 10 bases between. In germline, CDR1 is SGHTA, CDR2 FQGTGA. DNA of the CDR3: TGTGCCAGCAGCTTATATGGGGGGACCTACGAGCAGTACTTC. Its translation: CASSLYGGTYEQYF.

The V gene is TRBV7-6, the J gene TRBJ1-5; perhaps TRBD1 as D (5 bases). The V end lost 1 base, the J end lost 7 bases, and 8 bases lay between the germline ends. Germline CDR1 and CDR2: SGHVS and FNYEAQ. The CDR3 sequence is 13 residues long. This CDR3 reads CASSLGTSQPQHF. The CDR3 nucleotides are TGTGCCAGCAGCTTAGGGACATCCCAGCCCCAGCATTTT.

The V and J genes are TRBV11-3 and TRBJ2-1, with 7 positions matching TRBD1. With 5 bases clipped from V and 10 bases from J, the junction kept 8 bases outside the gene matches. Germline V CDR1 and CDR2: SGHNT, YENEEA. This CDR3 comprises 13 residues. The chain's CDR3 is CASSNQGVVEQFF. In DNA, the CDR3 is TGTGCCAGCAGCAATCAGGGGGTTGTCGAGCAGTTCTTC.

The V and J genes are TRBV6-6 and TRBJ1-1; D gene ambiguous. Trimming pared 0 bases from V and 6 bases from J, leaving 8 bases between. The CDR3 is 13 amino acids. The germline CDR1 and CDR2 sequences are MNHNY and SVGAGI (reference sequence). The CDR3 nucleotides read TGTGCCAGCAGTTACTCGACCATTGCTGAAGCTTTCTTT. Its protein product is CASSYSTIAEAFF.

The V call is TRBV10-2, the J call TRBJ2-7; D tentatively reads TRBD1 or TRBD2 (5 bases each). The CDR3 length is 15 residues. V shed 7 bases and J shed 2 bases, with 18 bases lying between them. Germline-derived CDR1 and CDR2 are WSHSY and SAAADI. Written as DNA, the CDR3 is TGCGCCAGCATCCCCGGTGGGGGTTTAGCCTACGAGCAGTACTTC. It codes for CASIPGGGLAYEQYF.

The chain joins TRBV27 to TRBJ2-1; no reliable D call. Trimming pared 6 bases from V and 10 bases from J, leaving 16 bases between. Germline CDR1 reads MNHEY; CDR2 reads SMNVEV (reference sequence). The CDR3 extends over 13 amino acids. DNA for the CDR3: TGTGCCAGCAGCCCCCCCGACTCGAGGGAGCAGTTCTTC. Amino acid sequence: CASSPPDSREQFF.

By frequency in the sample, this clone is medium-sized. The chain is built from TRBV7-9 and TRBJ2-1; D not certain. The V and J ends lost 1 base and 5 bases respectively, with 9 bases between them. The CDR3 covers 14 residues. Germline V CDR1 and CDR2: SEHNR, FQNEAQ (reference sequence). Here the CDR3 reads CASSLETRNNEQFF. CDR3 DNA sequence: TGTGCCAGCAGCTTAGAAACGAGGAACAATGAGCAGTTCTTC.

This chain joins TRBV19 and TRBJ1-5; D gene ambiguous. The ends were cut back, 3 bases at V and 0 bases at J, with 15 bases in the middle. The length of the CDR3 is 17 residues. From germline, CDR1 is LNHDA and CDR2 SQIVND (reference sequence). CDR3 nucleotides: TGTGCCAGTAGTATCGGACCCTCCATTTATAGCAATCAGCCCCAGCATTTT. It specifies CASSIGPSIYSNQPQHF.

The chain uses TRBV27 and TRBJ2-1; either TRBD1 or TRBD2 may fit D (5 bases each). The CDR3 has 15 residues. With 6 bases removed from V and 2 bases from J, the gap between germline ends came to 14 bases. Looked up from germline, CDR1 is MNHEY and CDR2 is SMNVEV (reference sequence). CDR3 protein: CASRDRDGPYNEQFF. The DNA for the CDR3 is TGTGCCAGCAGGGACCGGGACGGCCCCTACAATGAGCAGTTCTTC.

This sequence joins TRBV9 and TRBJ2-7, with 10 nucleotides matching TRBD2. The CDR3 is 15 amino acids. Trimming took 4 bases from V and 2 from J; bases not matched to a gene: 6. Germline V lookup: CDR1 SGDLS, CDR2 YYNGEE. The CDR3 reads CASSPSGRAAYEQYF. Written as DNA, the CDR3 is TGTGCCAGCAGCCCGAGCGGGAGGGCCGCCTACGAGCAGTACTTC.

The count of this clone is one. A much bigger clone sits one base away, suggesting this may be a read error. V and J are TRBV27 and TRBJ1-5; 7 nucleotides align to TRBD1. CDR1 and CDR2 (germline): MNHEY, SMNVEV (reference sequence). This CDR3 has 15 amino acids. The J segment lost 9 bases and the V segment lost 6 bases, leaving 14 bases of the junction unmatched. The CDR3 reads CASSPDRVPQMPQHF. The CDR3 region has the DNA TGTGCCAGCAGCCCCGACAGGGTGCCACAAATGCCCCAGCATTTT.